Shown below are 6 T cell receptor beta chains from a single sample sequenced in a study of T cell repertoires in cytomegalovirus infection. MiXCR, run by TCRdb on the reads, gives a single entry per CDR3 protein. The profile covers approximately 300,000 distinct CDR3 sequences, with about 25% appearing a single time and 13% taken by the ten largest. These TCRs are of unknown antigen specificity. The source material was cultured PBMCs, sampled from culture after CMV antigen stimulation. The receptors shown here come from a human donor in good health (CMV status not recorded). Some clones in this sample may be carry-over from other donors' samples.

The CDR3 DNA reads TGTGCCAGCAGCCAAGTCCGGGACTTCTACGAGCAGTACTTC. It yields the protein CASSQVRDFYEQYF. The chain employs TRBV4-2 and TRBJ2-7, with a weak D call TRBD2 (6 bases). V was shortened by 1 base and J by 3 bases, with 10 bases between the two germline ends. The germline gives CDR1 LGHNA, CDR2 YNFKEQ. The CDR3 is 14 residues long.

V gene TRBV6-2 or TRBV6-3 combines with J gene TRBJ1-5, with no clear D. There are 16 residues in the CDR3. Trimming stripped 2 bases from V and 0 bases from J, with 11 bases between. Germline values: CDR1 MNHEY, CDR2 SVGEGT. CDR3 DNA sequence: TGTGCCAGCAGTTACGATTCCGGAGTTAGCAATCAGCCCCAGCATTTT. Amino acids: CASSYDSGVSNQPQHF.

This clonotype showed up many times. In nucleotides, the CDR3 is TGTGCCAGCACCGATCTGGGGACAGGGGGCACTGAAGCTTTCTTT. This codes for CASTDLGTGGTEAFF. The chain uses TRBV6-2 or TRBV6-3 and TRBJ1-1, with 11 bases that match TRBD1. J gave up 4 bases and V 7 bases, and 8 bases lay outside the gene matches. Germline CDR1 and CDR2: MNHEY and SVGEGT. The CDR3 covers 15 residues.

This clonotype showed up just a few times. The chain couples TRBV7-9 to TRBJ2-5; tentatively, D is TRBD1 (5 bases). This CDR3 comprises 15 residues. Per germline, CDR1 SEHNR and CDR2 FQNEAQ (reference sequence). V lost 4 bases and J 2 bases, leaving 14 bases between the germline ends. The CDR3 here is CASSYRQGRQETQYF. CDR3 in DNA: TGTGCCAGCAGCTACCGTCAGGGTCGGCAAGAGACCCAGTACTTC.

The chain carries TRBV6-6 and TRBJ1-5, with 7 bases fitting TRBD1. This CDR3 contains 20 residues. Per germline, CDR1 MNHNY and CDR2 SVGAGI (reference sequence). The V gene end was trimmed by 0 bases and the J gene end by 5 bases; junction bases not matched to a gene: 19. The CDR3 DNA follows: TGTGCCAGCAGTTACTCCAGGGGGGGACGGACGACTTTCGGGCATCAGCCCCAGCATTTT. Translation gives CASSYSRGGRTTFGHQPQHF.

This clonotype was detected ten times or more. This chain links TRBV7-6 with TRBJ2-2; the D is unclear. This CDR3 comprises 15 residues. Germline loops: CDR1 SGHVS, CDR2 FNYEAQ. Trimming stripped 1 base from V and 1 base from J, with 7 bases between. In nucleotides, the CDR3 is TGTGCCAGCAGCTTAGATGGCGGGAACACCGGGGAGCTGTTTTTT. Translating it yields CASSLDGGNTGELFF.